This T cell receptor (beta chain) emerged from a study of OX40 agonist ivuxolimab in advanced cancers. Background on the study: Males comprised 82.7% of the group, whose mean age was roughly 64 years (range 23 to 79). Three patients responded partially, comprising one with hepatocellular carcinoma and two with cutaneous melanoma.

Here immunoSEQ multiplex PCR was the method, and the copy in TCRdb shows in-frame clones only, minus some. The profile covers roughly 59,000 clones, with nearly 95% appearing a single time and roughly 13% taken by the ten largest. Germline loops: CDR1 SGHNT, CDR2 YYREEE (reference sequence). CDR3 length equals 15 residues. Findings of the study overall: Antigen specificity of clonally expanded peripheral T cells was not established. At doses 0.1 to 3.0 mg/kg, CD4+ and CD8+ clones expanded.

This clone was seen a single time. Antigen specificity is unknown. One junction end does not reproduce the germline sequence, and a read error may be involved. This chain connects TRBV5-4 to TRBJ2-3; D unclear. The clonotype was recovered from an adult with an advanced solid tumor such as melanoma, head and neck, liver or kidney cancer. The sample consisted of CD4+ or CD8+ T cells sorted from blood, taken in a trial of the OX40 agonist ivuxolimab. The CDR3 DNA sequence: TGCGCCAGCAGCTTGAGAGCTAGAAGCACAGATACGCAGTATTTT. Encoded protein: CASSLRARSTDTQYF.